These 30 T cell receptor beta chains share one sample of origin, sequenced in a study of Ad26.COV2.S vaccination and SARS-CoV-2 variants. Only in-frame clones appear in the TCRdb table, and some are missing; sequencing was by immunoSEQ multiplex PCR. The data show about 450,000 clones, nearly 90% seen once. Described treatment: around 19 received Ad26.COV2.S at low or high dose, single or two shots; 5 received placebo; per-sample allocation not given. Repertoires come from day 63 after the first vaccine or placebo injection. The source material was peripheral blood, sampled in a trial of Ad26.COV2.S vaccine versus placebo. These receptors originate from a person between 18 and 65 years old who received the Ad26.COV2.S COVID-19 vaccine or a placebo.

This clone turned up a few times. This sequence joins TRBV6-6 and TRBJ1-5; D is unresolved. The CDR3 length is 14 residues. Germline V CDR1 and CDR2: MNHNY, SVGAGI (reference sequence). The V end lost 0 bases, the J end lost 5 bases, and 8 bases lay between the germline ends. This chain's CDR3 is CASSYSRADQPQHF. As DNA, the CDR3 is TGTGCCAGCAGTTACTCGCGTGCCGATCAGCCCCAGCATTTT.

V and J are TRBV3-1 (or the pseudogene TRBV3-2) and TRBJ2-1; 14 nucleotides match TRBD2. Per the germline V gene, CDR1 is LGHDT and CDR2 is YNNKEL (reference sequence). The V and J ends lost 3 bases and 0 bases, in that order; junction bases with no gene match: 13. This CDR3 is built from 21 residues. The CDR3 here is CASSHLHGLAGGQSSYNEQFF. The CDR3 coding sequence is TGTGCCAGCAGCCACCTCCACGGACTAGCGGGAGGCCAGAGCTCCTACAATGAGCAGTTCTTC.

CDR3 sequence: CASTPWGSNYGYTF. Here the CDR3 DNA reads TGTGCCAGTACCCCCTGGGGCAGCAACTATGGCTACACCTTC. The chain is built from TRBV19 and TRBJ1-2; D possibly corresponds to TRBD1 (5 bases). The germline CDR1 and CDR2 sequences are LNHDA and SQIVND (reference sequence). This CDR3 region has 14 residues. V lost 7 bases and J 2 bases, leaving 14 bases between the germline ends.

This chain joins TRBV4-1 and TRBJ2-7; TRBD2 matches at 13 bases. The germline V gene has CDR1 MGHRA and CDR2 YSYEKL. The CDR3 runs to 15 residues. Trimming took 2 bases from V and 6 from J; bases not matched to a gene: 4. The CDR3 nucleotides read TGCGCCAGCAGCCAACCGGGACTAGCGGGGCGCGAGCAGTACTTC. It yields the protein CASSQPGLAGREQYF.

The chain is built from TRBV7-8 and TRBJ2-3, with 8 bases matching TRBD2. The CDR3 has 15 amino acids. Trimming cost V 1 base and J 3 bases; bases outside gene matches: 3. Germline assignment: CDR1 SGHVS and CDR2 FQNEAQ. The CDR3 loop reads CASSLVSGRTDTQYF. As DNA, the CDR3 is TGTGCCAGCAGCTTAGTAAGCGGGAGAACAGATACGCAGTATTTT.

This clone was seen just once. This rearrangement joins TRBV5-1 to TRBJ2-2; possibly TRBD2 for D (5 bases). V was clipped by 0 bases and J by 0 bases, with 15 bases between them. The CDR3 is 18 amino acids. CDR1 is SGHRS, CDR2 YFSETQ, per germline. CDR3 loop: CASSLAIMAGTNTGELFF. In DNA, the CDR3 is TGCGCCAGCAGCTTGGCTATTATGGCGGGTACGAACACCGGGGAGCTGTTTTTT.

CDR3 bases: TGTGCCAGCTCACCGGCGACTCAAGAGACCCAGTACTTC. It specifies CASSPATQETQYF. V gene TRBV18 combines with J gene TRBJ2-5, with no clear D. Trimming stripped 3 bases from V and 2 bases from J, with 7 bases between. CDR3 length equals 13 residues. Germline CDR1 is KGHSH and CDR2 is LQKENI.

The V and J genes are TRBV3-1 (or the pseudogene TRBV3-2) and TRBJ1-6; D call uncertain. V was shortened by 1 base and J by 8 bases, with 6 bases between the two germline ends. Germline lookup yields CDR1 LGHDT and CDR2 YNNKEL (reference sequence). The length of the CDR3 is 13 residues. In DNA, the CDR3 is TGTGCCAGCAGCCAAGGGGGTTATTCACCCCTCCACTTT. Its protein is CASSQGGYSPLHF.

The chain links TRBV9 to TRBJ2-3; D unresolved. V shed 3 bases and J shed 0 bases, with 11 bases lying between them. The CDR3 length is 15 residues. Germline-derived CDR1 and CDR2 are SGDLS and YYNGEE. CDR3 residues: CASSARERSTDTQYF. The CDR3 coding sequence is TGTGCCAGCAGCGCTAGAGAGAGGAGCACAGATACGCAGTATTTT.

The chain uses TRBV27 and TRBJ2-3, with TRBD2 as a possible D gene (5 bases). Trimming stripped 3 bases from V and 1 base from J, with 8 bases between. CDR1 MNHEY and CDR2 SMNVEV come from the germline V gene (reference sequence). CDR3 length: 14 residues. DNA for the CDR3: TGTGCCAGCAGTTTTTATAGCGGCACAGATACGCAGTATTTT. Protein product: CASSFYSGTDTQYF.

The chain employs TRBV11-1 and TRBJ1-1, with TRBD1 matching over 8 bases. The CDR3 is made up of 13 amino acids. The trim removed 1 base at V and 8 bases at J, leaving 3 bases unmatched. CDR1 and CDR2 from the germline V gene are SGHAT and FQDESV (reference sequence). CDR3: CASSLDGQGEAFF. CDR3 nucleotide sequence: TGTGCCAGCAGCTTAGACGGACAGGGAGAAGCTTTCTTT.

The genes are TRBV19 and TRBJ2-3, with D perhaps given as TRBD1 or TRBD2 (6 bases each). This CDR3 contains 12 residues. V lost 5 bases, J lost 8 bases, and 11 bases lay in between. The germline CDR1 and CDR2 sequences are LNHDA and SQIVND (reference sequence). CDR3 residues: CASSLQGGTQYF. CDR3 sequence (DNA): TGTGCCAGTAGTTTACAGGGAGGTACGCAGTATTTT. The variable domain in full, completed from reference TRBV19 and TRBJ2-3, reads DGGITQSPKYLFRKEGQNVTLSCEQNLNHDAMYWYRQDPGQGLRLIYYSQIVNDFQKGDIAEGYSVSREKKESFPLTVTSAQKNPTAFYLCASSLQGGTQYFGPGTRLTVL.

The chain couples TRBV6-5 to TRBJ1-5, with D possibly being TRBD1 (5 bases). CDR3 size: 15 residues. The V end lost 4 bases, the J end lost 5 bases, and 15 bases lay between the germline ends. Germline assignment: CDR1 MNHEY and CDR2 SVGAGI. The CDR3 nucleotides read TGTGCCAGCAGTTCCTCCCTCGGGGACCATCAGCCCCAGCATTTT. It codes for CASSSSLGDHQPQHF.

The chain has TRBV6-5 and TRBJ1-2; tentative D call: TRBD1 (5 bases). Trimming cost V 6 bases and J 4 bases, with 12 bases left between them. Germline values: CDR1 MNHEY, CDR2 SVGAGI. This CDR3 spans 13 amino acids. The CDR3 loop reads CASRQTGFYGYTF. The CDR3 DNA reads as TGTGCCAGCAGACAAACAGGATTCTATGGCTACACCTTC.

This clone was seen more than once but under ten times. This rearrangement joins TRBV2 to TRBJ1-6, with D tentatively TRBD1 (6 bases). Trimming left V 7 bases short and J 13 bases short, with 20 bases between. The germline V gene has CDR1 SNHLY and CDR2 FYNNEI. The CDR3 is made up of 14 amino acids. CDR3 region: CASTGDTQTHPLHF. The CDR3 nucleotides read TGTGCCAGCACAGGGGACACCCAAACGCATCCCCTCCACTTT.

In its sample, this clone was seen once. The chain joins TRBV9 to TRBJ1-2; D remains ambiguous. The CDR3 sequence is 11 residues long. Trimming stripped 4 bases from V and 6 bases from J, with 7 bases between. CDR1 and CDR2 from the germline V gene are SGDLS and YYNGEE. Written as DNA, the CDR3 is TGTGCCAGCAGCCCGTTAGATGGCTACACCTTC. It specifies CASSPLDGYTF.

The chain joins TRBV11-3 to TRBJ2-3; 7 bases match TRBD2. Unmatched junction bases numbered 9, after V lost 5 bases and J lost 1 base. Per germline, CDR1 SGHNT and CDR2 YENEEA. This CDR3 has 16 amino acids. CDR3 loop: CASSPNSGIGTDTQYF. The CDR3 DNA reads TGTGCCAGCAGCCCCAACAGCGGGATTGGCACAGATACGCAGTATTTT.

The chain combines TRBV13 with TRBJ1-3; D possibly corresponds to TRBD1 (6 bases). V was trimmed by 3 bases and J by 0 bases, leaving 9 bases between them. The CDR3 runs to 15 residues. The germline V gene has CDR1 PRHDT and CDR2 FYEKMQ (reference sequence). The CDR3 coding sequence is TGTGCCAGCAGCTTCCAGGGGAGCTCTGGAAACACCATATATTTT. Amino acids: CASSFQGSSGNTIYF.

The chain links TRBV12-3 or TRBV12-4 to TRBJ1-1, with D hard to call. Between the trimmed V and J ends, which lost 1 base and 1 base, there was a span of 4 bases. This CDR3 has 13 amino acids. CDR3 nucleotide sequence: TGTGCCAGCAGTTTAGGAGGGAACACTGAAGCTTTCTTT. As protein: CASSLGGNTEAFF.

This chain uses TRBV5-8 with TRBJ1-5; the D is unclear. CDR3 size: 15 residues. V shed 2 bases and J shed 1 base, with 10 bases lying between them. CDR1 is SGHTS and CDR2 is YDEGEE in the germline V gene. The CDR3 reads CASSFGQPSNQPQHF. In DNA, the CDR3 is TGTGCCAGCAGCTTTGGGCAGCCAAGCAATCAGCCCCAGCATTTT. The variable domain in full, completed from reference TRBV5-8 and TRBJ1-5, reads EAGVTQSPTHLIKTRGQQATLRCSPISGHTSVYWYQQALGLGLQFLLWYDEGEERNRGNFPPRFSGRQFPNYSSELNVNALELEDSALYLCASSFGQPSNQPQHFGDGTRLSIL.

V is TRBV9 and J is TRBJ2-5; D gene uncertain. V was clipped by 0 bases and J by 1 base, with 7 bases between them. Germline CDR1 and CDR2: SGDLS and YYNGEE. The CDR3 contains 14 residues. The CDR3 coding sequence is TGTGCCAGCAGCGTAGACTACCTCCAAGAGACCCAGTACTTC. Amino acid sequence: CASSVDYLQETQYF.

The J gene is TRBJ1-1, the V gene TRBV2; 9 bases are shared with TRBD1. The CDR3 loop spans 15 amino acids. The V and J ends lost 7 bases and 11 bases, in that order; junction bases with no gene match: 17. Germline CDR1 reads SNHLY; CDR2 reads FYNNEI. The CDR3 nucleotides are TGTGCCAGCACCCCGTCCGGGACAGGGTTTGGTGAGGCTTTCTTT. It translates to CASTPSGTGFGEAFF.

CDR3 coding DNA: TGTGCCAGCAGCCCATCCTCTAGCGGCCAAATCTTCACAGATACGCAGTATTTT. Translation gives CASSPSSSGQIFTDTQYF. V gene TRBV5-4 combines with J gene TRBJ2-3, with 7 positions matching TRBD2. This CDR3 region has 18 residues. The germline CDR1 and CDR2 sequences are SGHNT and YYREEE (reference sequence). Trimming at V came to 4 bases and at J to 2 bases, leaving 16 bases not matched to a gene. The whole variable domain, filled in from reference TRBV5-4 and TRBJ2-3, reads ETGVTQSPTHLIKTRGQQVTLRCSSQSGHNTVSWYQQALGQGPQFIFQYYREEENGRGNFPPRFSGLQFPNYSSELNVNALELDDSALYLCASSPSSSGQIFTDTQYFGPGTRLTVL.

This chain links TRBV7-2 with TRBJ1-2; tentatively, D is TRBD1 (5 bases). This CDR3 spans 14 amino acids. Germline values: CDR1 SGHTA, CDR2 FQGNSA. V lost 1 base and J lost 6, with 12 bases in between. CDR3 nucleotide sequence: TGTGCCAGCAGCTTAGTTGGGCAGGGTAATGGCTACACCTTC. Translating gives CASSLVGQGNGYTF.

J is TRBJ2-3 and V is TRBV5-1; TRBD1 matches at 8 bases. Germline V CDR1 and CDR2: SGHRS, YFSETQ. V shed 4 bases, J shed 1 base, and the junction held 8 bases outside the gene matches. The CDR3 extends over 16 amino acids. CDR3 in DNA: TGCGCCAGCAGCGGTGGCAGGGGGCTGGGCACAGATACGCAGTATTTT. This translates into CASSGGRGLGTDTQYF.

The V call is TRBV28, the J call TRBJ1-6, with a possible D match to TRBD1 (6 bases). Germline V gene sequence: CDR1 MDHEN, CDR2 SYDVKM. The CDR3 runs 15 residues. Trimming pared 7 bases from V and 7 bases from J, leaving 17 bases between. The CDR3 loop reads CASTRDPGGNSPLHF. For the CDR3, the DNA is TGTGCCAGCACACGGGACCCCGGGGGCAATTCACCCCTCCACTTT.

This chain connects TRBV10-3 to TRBJ1-1, with D perhaps TRBD1 (5 bases). The V gene lost 8 bases and the J gene lost 4 bases, with 11 bases spanning the gap. The CDR3 sequence is 12 residues long. CDR1 is ENHRY, CDR2 SYGVKD, per germline. CDR3: CAIQGGSTEAFF. The CDR3 DNA reads TGTGCCATCCAGGGTGGGAGCACTGAAGCTTTCTTT.

The genes are TRBV6-2 or TRBV6-3 and TRBJ1-2, with a tentative D call TRBD1 (6 bases). Germline V gene data show CDR1 as MNHEY and CDR2 as SVGEGT. The CDR3 sequence is 12 residues long. Trimming took off 2 bases at V and 13 bases at J, with 14 bases between the two ends. This CDR3 reads CASSYRDRYSTF. The DNA for the CDR3 is TGTGCCAGCAGTTACCGAGACAGGTACAGCACCTTC.

J is TRBJ1-4 and V is TRBV7-2; D is unresolved. CDR3 length: 15 amino acids. CDR1 and CDR2 (germline): SGHTA, FQGNSA. The V end lost 1 base, the J end lost 4 bases, and 10 bases lay between the germline ends. The CDR3 DNA reads as TGTGCCAGCAGCTTAGAAGCATGGGGTAATGAAAAACTGTTTTTT. Translation: CASSLEAWGNEKLFF.

This clone was seen a few times. The rearrangement uses TRBV11-3 and TRBJ2-3; D tentatively fits TRBD1 or TRBD2 (6 bases each). The CDR3 has 15 amino acids. CDR1 and CDR2 from the germline V gene are SGHNT and YENEEA. V was cut by 4 bases and J by 2 bases, with 13 bases left in between. The CDR3 DNA reads TGTGCCAGCAGCTCAGGGGAGGACTACACAGATACGCAGTATTTT. Its translation: CASSSGEDYTDTQYF.